This T cell receptor beta chain comes out of a study of PD-L1 blockade in urothelial cancer (dated by TCRdb to 2016 to 2017). With respect to the entire study: Every patient began therapy in 2014 and was given atezolizumab 1,200 mg intravenously every 3 weeks. Blood samples were analyzed 3 weeks after the start of treatment (second dose) and 6 weeks after the start of treatment. A median of about 140,000 T cells and tens of thousands of unique TCRs was obtained from blood samples, and a median clonality of approximately 0.08 was observed. Pretreatment tumor samples, along with matched peripheral blood serially collected before and after atezolizumab treatment, were subjected to TCR sequencing. Around 30 patients had pretreatment blood TCR-seq, some 25 had at least one posttreatment blood collection, and some 25 had tumor TCR-seq. In the same patients, whole exome sequencing and RNA sequencing of pretreatment tumors were performed in addition to TCR sequencing. Twenty-five of 29 patients were males with bladder-origin urothelial cancer, and 18 of 29 reported a prior smoking history. Patients had an ECOG performance status of 0 or 1 and had received between 0 and 3 prior chemotherapy regimens. Progression-free survival longer than 6 months counted as durable clinical benefit, and TCR features were additionally tested against both progression-free and overall survival. Somatic, immune and clinical correlates of response to PD-L1 blockade with atezolizumab in urothelial cancer were the focus of an exploratory multi-omic analysis. Durable clinical benefit was achieved by nine patients and was not achieved by 20 patients.

Synthetic TCR analog templates were spiked into each PCR to estimate absolute template abundance from read counts. The immunoSEQ assay was used to amplify TCRbeta CDR3 regions from genomic DNA with bias-controlled V and J gene primers. Sequencing of rearranged TCRbeta segments was performed at approximately 20X coverage. In the authors' own workflow: Clustering was used to correct sequencing errors, and CDR3s were annotated against IMGT to assign V, D and J genes. Downstream analyses used only productive TCRbeta rearrangements and left out out-of-frame or stop-codon sequences. Clonality was calculated as one minus the Shannon entropy normalized by the log of the number of unique productive sequences. Clones differing between time points or between blood and tumor were identified using Fisher's exact test with Benjamini-Hochberg correction, with an adjusted p below 0.01 applied as the threshold. TCRdb took this table from immuneACCESS and kept in-frame rearrangements with V and J called. Such tables lack part of the clones; where checked against another copy, unresolved V genes explain under half of the gap, and the rest is unexplained. For V, J and clone size, that table is used; D and trimming come from the DNA. The sample table shows about 70,000 clones, and around 80% are seen once. The leading ten clones occupy approximately 5% of the sample.

From cysteine to phenylalanine, the CDR3 is 15 amino acids long. Only the CDR3 region is kept as DNA, spanning 45 bases read in frame from base 1. V trim: 4 bases; J trim: 6 bases; unmatched bases: 9. CDR1 MDHEN and CDR2 SYDVKM were looked up in the germline V gene. What the study reported, not specific to this receptor: Improved progression-free and overall survival was associated with having pretreatment peripheral blood TCR clonality below the median. Because of the small sample size (n = 29) and the many exploratory analyses performed, the results are intended to be regarded as hypothesis-generating. Patients with durable benefit showed greater expansion of tumor-associated TCR clones in peripheral blood 3 weeks after starting treatment (n ≈ 21, p = 0.022).

A cohort of approximately 31 patients with locally advanced or metastatic urothelial carcinoma, treated at Memorial Sloan Kettering on a trial protocol, was included. Peripheral blood mononuclear cells were collected pretreatment and during treatment, with between 1 and 8 total time points per patient. The Qiagen DNeasy Blood extraction kit was used to purify genomic DNA from total PBMCs and tumor samples. PBMCs were collected pretreatment and during treatment and were isolated and stored as previously described. Worth noting for this clone: Its antigen is not yet known. No quality values exist for individual bases; no much larger clone is one base distant.

The sequence joins TRBV28 to TRBJ2-7; TRBD1 aligns with 10 central bases. Sequencing was performed on PBMCs, taken around atezolizumab (anti-PD-L1) treatment. This receptor was identified in a man between 65 and 85 years old with urothelial cancer. The CDR3 corresponds to CASSSQGQGQGEQYF. The sequenced DNA is TGTGCCAGCAGTTCTCAGGGACAGGGGCAGGGCGAGCAGTACTTC.